Below, one T cell receptor beta chain is given with its context. This sample is part of a study of blood T cell repertoires in COVID-19. Method: immunoSEQ multiplex PCR; TCRdb's copy keeps in-frame clones and lacks some. Of about 170,000 clones listed, 90% to 95% were seen once; the top ten hold roughly 4.8%. CDR1 MNHEY and CDR2 SVGEGT come from the germline V gene. V dropped 2 bases and J dropped 4; count of bases not matched to a gene: 6. The CDR3 totals 17 residues. This TCR was recovered from a woman aged 45-65 years with acute or convalescent COVID-19. V gene TRBV6-2 or TRBV6-3 combines with J gene TRBJ2-6; 9 nucleotides align to TRBD1. The source material was peripheral blood. The CDR3 nucleotides are TGTGCCAGCAGTTACACAGGGGGCCACCTAGGGGCCAACGTCCTGACTTTC. Amino acids: CASSYTGGHLGANVLTF.